This TCR beta chain was captured in a study of beta chain features in type 1 diabetes. General study results and limits: Significant though moderate, a shortening of TCRB CDR3s appeared in all four CD4+ subsets of Type 1 diabetes patients.

Points on this clone: Its antigen is as yet unknown.

Germline CDR1 and CDR2: SGHDT and YYEEEE. This CDR3 is built from 14 residues. Since all of the isolated RNA was reverse transcribed, expressed TCRB transcripts were what got sequenced. Profiling relied on immunoSEQ multiplex PCR, and the TCRdb table lists in-frame clones only, not all of them. This repertoire shows 400,000 or so clones, roughly 9.8% found once; its top ten account for approximately 0.55%. The TCR was taken from a man aged 30 to 39 with type 1 diabetes. The V call is TRBV5-6, the J call TRBJ2-5; a possible D gene is TRBD2 (5 bases). The J call may be wrong; the DNA end is better matched by TRBJ2-7. Sample: central memory CD4+ T cells from blood. CDR3 residues: CASSRGYKAYEQYF. The CDR3 DNA reads TGTGCCAGCAGCCGGGGTTACAAAGCCTACGAGCAGTACTTC.